This T cell receptor beta chain emerged from a study of T cell changes during pregnancy in multiple sclerosis. Using immunoSEQ multiplex PCR, the repertoire was profiled, and TCRdb retains in-frame clones only, with some absent. The table includes tens of thousands of clones, about 92% detected once. Trimming took 5 bases from V and 5 from J; bases not matched to a gene: 8. CDR3 size: 16 residues. CDR1 and CDR2 (germline): SNHLY, FYNNEI. The chain is built from TRBV2 and TRBJ2-1; 11 bases fit TRBD2. The starting material was peripheral blood, obtained in the third trimester of pregnancy. The clonotype originates from a female donor with multiple sclerosis, enrolled in a pregnancy study. CDR3 nucleotides: TGTGCCAGCAGTCCCATAGCGGGAGGGTCCCACAATGAGCAGTTCTTC. It encodes CASSPIAGGSHNEQFF.